This T cell receptor beta chain is drawn from a study of Ad26.COV2.S vaccination and SARS-CoV-2 variants. Germline V gene data show CDR1 as MNHEY and CDR2 as SVGAGI. The CDR3 spans 13 residues. The V gene end was trimmed by 9 bases and the J gene end by 0 bases; junction bases not matched to a gene: 4. Here immunoSEQ multiplex PCR was the method, and the copy in TCRdb shows in-frame clones only, minus some. This sample has around 370,000 clones, with roughly 94% found just once. Study observations and caveats: Higher spike-specific TCR breadth was found in vaccine recipients than in placebo recipients.

On this clone itself: The antigen is unknown.

This material consisted of peripheral blood, taken after recovery from COVID-19. This clonotype originated in a human donor who had recovered from COVID-19. The chain links TRBV6-5 to TRBJ2-7, with TRBD1 matching over 8 bases. The CDR3 region is CASRTGPSYEQYF. DNA for the CDR3: TGTGCCAGTCGGACAGGGCCCTCCTACGAGCAGTACTTC.